These 12 T cell receptor beta chains originate from one sample sequenced in a study of OX40 agonist ivuxolimab in advanced cancers. Sequenced by immunoSEQ multiplex PCR; TCRdb stores in-frame clones only, minus some. This repertoire shows tens of thousands of clones, roughly 83% found once; its top ten account for over 2%. Sequences were derived from CD4+ or CD8+ T cells sorted from blood, sampled in a trial of the OX40 agonist ivuxolimab. The source of these receptors is an adult with an advanced solid tumor such as melanoma, head and neck, liver or kidney cancer.

V is TRBV7-9 and J is TRBJ1-3; unclear D gene. V lost 6 bases, J lost 0 bases, and 3 bases lay in between. CDR3 length: 12 amino acids. The V gene's germline CDR1 is SEHNR and CDR2 FQNEAQ (reference sequence). The CDR3 DNA reads TGTGCCAGCAGAGCCTCTGGAAACACCATATATTTT. Encoded protein: CASRASGNTIYF. Filled out from reference TRBV7-9 and TRBJ1-3, the complete variable domain reads DTGVSQNPRHKITKRGQNVTFRCDPISEHNRLYWYRQTLGQGPEFLTYFQNEAQLEKSRLLSDRFSAERPKGSFSTLEIQRTEQGDSAMYLCASRASGNTIYFGEGSWLTVV.

The V gene is TRBV7-6, the J gene TRBJ1-1; the D gene is possibly TRBD1 (5 bases). The CDR3 totals 15 residues. Trimming stripped 5 bases from V and 1 base from J, with 14 bases between. Germline V gene data show CDR1 as SGHVS and CDR2 as FNYEAQ. This CDR3 is CASSPVTGANTEAFF. The CDR3 DNA reads as TGTGCCAGCAGCCCTGTGACCGGGGCGAACACTGAAGCTTTCTTT. Looking up the rest from reference TRBV7-6 and TRBJ1-1 gives the full variable domain: GAGVSQSPRYKVTKRGQDVALRCDPISGHVSLYWYRQALGQGPEFLTYFNYEAQQDKSGLPNDRFSAERPEGSISTLTIQRTEQRDSAMYRCASSPVTGANTEAFFGQGTRLTVV.

The chain has TRBV7-3 and TRBJ1-2, with D hard to call. V was shortened by 0 bases and J by 6 bases, with 14 bases between the two germline ends. Looked up from germline, CDR1 is SGHTA and CDR2 is FQGTGA. CDR3 length equals 15 residues. The CDR3 coding sequence is TGTGCCAGCAGCTTAACGCGAACCTCCAGTGATGGCTACACCTTC. This encodes CASSLTRTSSDGYTF.

The genes are TRBV6-5 and TRBJ2-7; D may be TRBD2 (5 bases). V lost 6 bases to trimming and J lost 7 bases, with 19 bases between them. This CDR3 has 14 residues. CDR1 and CDR2 from the germline V gene are MNHEY and SVGAGI. The CDR3 DNA is TGTGCCAGCAGCCGCGGGCCACCGGCGGGTGAGCAGTACTTC. This codes for CASSRGPPAGEQYF.

The chain is built from TRBV7-3 and TRBJ2-1, with a possible D match to TRBD1 (5 bases). Between the trimmed V and J ends, which lost 1 base and 3 bases, there was a span of 10 bases. The CDR3 covers 15 residues. The V gene's germline CDR1 is SGHTA and CDR2 FQGTGA. The CDR3 is CASSLKVGLYNEQFF. The DNA of the CDR3 is TGTGCCAGCAGCTTAAAGGTGGGGCTCTACAATGAGCAGTTCTTC. The variable domain in full, with the rest retrieved from reference TRBV7-3 and TRBJ2-1, is GAGVSQTPSNKVTEKGKYVELRCDPISGHTALYWYRQSLGQGPEFLIYFQGTGAADDSGLPNDRFFAVRPEGSVSTLKIQRTERGDSAVYLCASSLKVGLYNEQFFGPGTRLTVL.

The V gene is TRBV7-9, the J gene TRBJ2-2; possible D gene TRBD1, 5 bases. Trimming left V 1 base short and J 1 base short, with 10 bases between. Germline assignment: CDR1 SEHNR and CDR2 FQNEAQ (reference sequence). CDR3 size: 16 residues. CDR3 region: CASSLVRAMNTGELFF. The CDR3 region has the DNA TGTGCCAGCAGCTTAGTCAGGGCGATGAACACCGGGGAGCTGTTTTTT.

This clone was seen just once. The CDR3 DNA sequence: TGTGCCAGCGGAAAGGGAAGGGACATTCAGTACTTC. Its translation: CASGKGRDIQYF. The chain is built from TRBV27 and TRBJ2-4; D unclear. This CDR3 has 12 amino acids. Germline-derived CDR1 and CDR2 are MNHEY and SMNVEV (reference sequence). V was pared by 8 bases and J by 8 bases, with 13 bases between.

Concerning this clone: The same CDR3 also results from other DNA sequences found in this sample. V is TRBV4-1 and J is TRBJ1-1; D perhaps matches TRBD1 (5 bases). This CDR3 comprises 15 residues. Germline V gene lookup returns CDR1 MGHRA and CDR2 YSYEKL. V lost 0 bases and J 0 bases, leaving 8 bases between the germline ends. The DNA for the CDR3 is TGCGCCAGCAGCCAAGATGACAGAGTGAACACTGAAGCTTTCTTT. Translated, it gives CASSQDDRVNTEAFF.

V usage is TRBV18 and J usage is TRBJ2-7; unclear D gene. V dropped 3 bases and J dropped 2 bases, with 5 bases sitting between them. Germline values: CDR1 KGHSH, CDR2 LQKENI. The CDR3 loop spans 12 amino acids. The CDR3 protein is CASSPNTYEQYF. The CDR3 DNA sequence: TGTGCCAGCTCACCGAATACCTACGAGCAGTACTTC.

This chain joins TRBV10-3 and TRBJ1-3; a weak D match, TRBD1 (5 bases). The CDR3 sequence is 14 residues long. Germline assignment: CDR1 ENHRY and CDR2 SYGVKD. Trimming removed 6 bases from V and 0 bases from J, with 9 bases in between. The CDR3 DNA sequence: TGTGCCATCAGGAGGGACGACTCTGGAAACACCATATATTTT. Translation: CAIRRDDSGNTIYF.

The V call is TRBV9, the J call TRBJ2-4, with D unclear. CDR3 length equals 17 residues. Per germline, CDR1 SGDLS and CDR2 YYNGEE. Trimming cost V 9 bases and J 1 base, with 23 bases left between them. As DNA, the CDR3 is TGTGCCATCCACTACATACTCCCATCTCGGGCCAAAAACATTCAGTACTTC. Protein product: CAIHYILPSRAKNIQYF.

CDR3 region: CASSIVAALMDEQFF. CDR3 nucleotide sequence: TGTGCCAGTAGTATAGTTGCAGCCCTCATGGATGAGCAGTTCTTC. V is TRBV19 and J is TRBJ2-1; D gene uncertain. Germline V gene sequence: CDR1 LNHDA, CDR2 SQIVND (reference sequence). Trimming shortened V by 1 base and J by 8 bases, and 15 bases separated the two germline ends. The CDR3 extends over 15 amino acids.